This T cell receptor beta chain comes out of a study of response to subunit inactivated influenza vaccine. Whole-study findings and limits: The study's authors posited that every seasonal influenza vaccination enlists few new T cells.

In TCRdb, the RT-PCR reads were re-called with MiXCR into one record per CDR3 protein. The data show hundreds of thousands of distinct CDR3 sequences, approximately 7.7% seen once. With regard to this clonotype: Its target is unknown. A much larger clone differs from this one at a single base, so this may be a read error.

This CDR3 contains 14 residues. V was shortened by 4 bases and J by 0 bases, with 7 bases between the two germline ends. The J gene is TRBJ1-5, the V gene TRBV12-3 or TRBV12-4, with D perhaps TRBD1 (5 bases). This TCR was sampled from a man aged 50 to 69 who received an inactivated influenza vaccine. The source material was PBMCs from blood, sampled around 25 months after vaccination. This CDR3 is CASSSRGSNQPQHF. The CDR3 nucleotides are TGTGCCAGCAGTTCGAGGGGTAGCAATCAGCCCCAGCATTTT.